Below are 31 T cell receptor beta chains sequenced from a single sample in a study of beta chain features in type 1 diabetes (dated by TCRdb to 2016 to 2019). Library preparation used the immunoSEQ multiplex PCR assay. The entire amount of isolated RNA was reverse transcribed using the High Capacity cDNA Reverse Transcription Kit, so the sequenced TCRB transcripts were expressed ones. Entries here come from immuneACCESS through TCRdb and include only in-frame sequences with V and J called. Some clones fail to appear in such tables; in the studies checked, an unresolved V gene covers under half of the shortfall, and the cause of the remainder is unknown. The sample table lists 300,000 to 350,000 clones, about 20% of them with a count of one. The top ten clonotypes cover around 0.045% of the sample. Material: naive CD4+ T cells from blood. The sample's cell subset or site label, decoded: true naive CD4+ T cells. The receptors were gathered from a young woman in good health.

This clone was counted a few times. CDR3 nucleotides: TGTGCCAGCAGCTTATGGTCAGGCCAGCCCCAGCATTTT. The encoded protein is CASSLWSGQPQHF. The V and J genes are TRBV7-3 and TRBJ1-5, with unresolved D. The CDR3 contains 13 residues. The germline V gene encodes CDR1 SGHTA and CDR2 FQGTGA. V lost 2 bases to trimming and J lost 7 bases, with 9 bases between them.

This clone was counted between two and nine times. This sample also contains other DNA sequences that code for the same CDR3. The rearrangement links TRBV5-1 to TRBJ2-2, with D perhaps matching TRBD1 (6 bases). Germline values: CDR1 SGHRS, CDR2 YFSETQ. The germline V and J ends were trimmed by 0 bases and 1 base, with 7 bases remaining between them. The CDR3 has 15 amino acids. CDR3 residues: CASSLDRVNTGELFF. The CDR3 nucleotides are TGCGCCAGCAGCTTGGACAGGGTGAACACCGGGGAGCTGTTTTTT.

V is TRBV4-1 and J is TRBJ2-5; the match to TRBD2 covers 10 bases. The CDR3 runs 15 residues. V shed 1 base, J shed 4 bases, and the junction held 3 bases outside the gene matches. CDR1 and CDR2 from the germline V gene are MGHRA and YSYEKL. The CDR3 sequence: CASSQAAGGRETQYF. The CDR3 region has the DNA TGCGCCAGCAGCCAAGCAGCGGGGGGGCGAGAGACCCAGTACTTC.

This clone was observed a few times. The rearrangement joins TRBV6-6 to TRBJ2-4; 8 positions match TRBD2. The CDR3 is made up of 16 amino acids. Germline trimming cut 6 bases from V and 2 bases from J; bases unmatched to any gene: 9. Germline loops: CDR1 MNHNY, CDR2 SVGAGI (reference sequence). The CDR3 DNA is TGTGCCAGCAGCTTCCGGGGGGGTAGGACCAAAAACATTCAGTACTTC. This encodes CASSFRGGRTKNIQYF.

This clone was counted only a few times. The chain is built from TRBV13 and TRBJ2-5; D possibly corresponds to TRBD1 (6 bases). The better agreement between TRBJ2-7 and the DNA end casts doubt on the J call. The CDR3 is made up of 16 amino acids. CDR1 is PRHDT and CDR2 is FYEKMQ in the germline V gene (reference sequence). CDR3 in amino acids: CASSPTGTDRTYEQYF. The CDR3 bases are TGTGCCAGCAGCCCGACGGGAACGGACAGAACCTACGAGCAGTACTTC.

V is TRBV6-1 and J is TRBJ2-7, with TRBD1 identical over 8 bases. This CDR3 is built from 13 residues. V gave up 7 bases and J gave up 3 bases; unmatched junction bases: 5. Germline lookup yields CDR1 MNHNS and CDR2 SASEGT. DNA for the CDR3: TGTGCCAGCACCCGGACAGGGAACTACGAGCAGTACTTC. This translates into CASTRTGNYEQYF.

This rearrangement joins TRBV21-1 to TRBJ2-7; the tabulated D call, TRBD1, remains unverified against the DNA. TRBV21-1 is described as a pseudogene. The CDR3 consists of 15 residues. The DNA of the CDR3 is TGTGCCAGCAGTTTCCGGGACAGGAGGACCTACGAGCAGTACTTC. Residues: CASSFRDRRTYEQYF.

The chain links TRBV6-1 to TRBJ2-4; D remains unclear. Germline CDR1 MNHNS, CDR2 SASEGT. The CDR3 runs 11 residues. The V gene lost 3 bases and the J gene lost 9 bases, with 6 bases spanning the gap. As DNA, the CDR3 is TGTGCCAGCAGTGATCCGGGCATTCAGTACTTC. Its protein is CASSDPGIQYF.

The V gene is TRBV29-1, the J gene TRBJ2-7; D is possibly TRBD1 (5 bases). The V gene lost 6 bases and the J gene lost 4 bases, with 10 bases spanning the gap. The germline gives CDR1 SQVTM, CDR2 ANQGSEA. CDR3 length equals 11 residues. In DNA, the CDR3 is TGCAGCGTGTCTGACAGTTACGAGCAGTACTTC. Its protein is CSVSDSYEQYF.

A few counts support this clone. In the same sample, other DNA sequences code for this CDR3. This chain joins TRBV30 and TRBJ1-5; D not certain. The germline V gene has CDR1 GTSNPN and CDR2 SVGIG (reference sequence). The CDR3 extends over 13 amino acids. Trimming pared 0 bases from V and 6 bases from J, leaving 9 bases between. CDR3 in amino acids: CAWSVSSGQPQHF. The CDR3, as DNA: TGTGCCTGGAGTGTATCCTCGGGTCAGCCCCAGCATTTT.

This chain uses TRBV11-1 with TRBJ2-5; TRBD2 is a possible D gene (6 bases). Trimming shortened V by 4 bases and J by 1 base, and 13 bases separated the two germline ends. Germline V gene data show CDR1 as SGHAT and CDR2 as FQDESV (reference sequence). The CDR3 runs 15 residues. CDR3 protein: CASSSRDFTQETQYF. Written as DNA, the CDR3 is TGTGCCAGCAGCTCCCGGGACTTCACCCAAGAGACCCAGTACTTC.

The rearrangement uses TRBV28 and TRBJ1-1; possibly TRBD1 for D (5 bases). In germline, CDR1 is MDHEN, CDR2 SYDVKM. The V end lost 5 bases, the J end lost 3 bases, and 13 bases lay between the germline ends. The CDR3 extends over 14 amino acids. CDR3 residues: CASSLQGSYTEAFF. The CDR3 nucleotides read TGTGCCAGCAGTCTCCAGGGCTCCTACACTGAAGCTTTCTTT.

V is TRBV15 and J is TRBJ2-1; D possibly corresponds to TRBD2 (6 bases). The germline V gene has CDR1 LNHNV and CDR2 YYDKDF (reference sequence). V lost 8 bases and J 7 bases, leaving 18 bases between the germline ends. CDR3 length: 14 residues. In DNA form, the CDR3 reads TGTGCCACCGCCACGGGACTCCCTAGGAATGAGCAGTTCTTC. It is translated as CATATGLPRNEQFF. The full variable domain, its missing parts supplied by reference TRBV15 and TRBJ2-1, is DAMVIQNPRYQVTQFGKPVTLSCSQTLNHNVMYWYQQKSSQAPKLLFHYYDKDFNNEADTPDNFQSRRPNTSFCFLDIRSPGLGDTAMYLCATATGLPRNEQFFGPGTRLTVL.

This rearrangement joins TRBV5-6 to TRBJ2-1; 10 bases fit TRBD2. J gave up 1 base and V 1 base, and 11 bases lay outside the gene matches. The CDR3 loop spans 19 amino acids. Germline values: CDR1 SGHDT, CDR2 YYEEEE. The CDR3 DNA sequence: TGTGCCAGCAGCTTGATTCGGGCTAGCGGGGGAAGGTCCTACAATGAGCAGTTCTTC. Its protein product is CASSLIRASGGRSYNEQFF.

The chain couples TRBV9 to TRBJ2-7; TRBD2 might be the D (6 bases). V lost 5 bases to trimming and J lost 2 bases, with 17 bases between them. CDR3 length: 15 residues. CDR1 is SGDLS, CDR2 YYNGEE, per germline. CDR3 sequence: CASSAPGTLTYEQYF. As DNA, the CDR3 is TGTGCCAGCAGTGCACCCGGGACTTTAACCTACGAGCAGTACTTC.

J is TRBJ1-4 and V is TRBV30, with 9 nucleotides matching TRBD1. This CDR3 spans 15 amino acids. Germline V gene data show CDR1 as GTSNPN and CDR2 as SVGIG (reference sequence). Trimming at V came to 3 bases and at J to 4 bases, leaving 6 bases not matched to a gene. This CDR3 reads CAWRPTGGNNEKLFF. DNA of the CDR3: TGTGCCTGGAGACCTACAGGGGGCAATAATGAAAAACTGTTTTTT. Full variable domain (missing parts from reference TRBV30 and TRBJ1-4): SQTIHQWPATLVQPVGSPLSLECTVEGTSNPNLYWYRQAAGRGLQLLFYSVGIGQISSEVPQNLSASRPQDRQFILSSKKLLLSDSGFYLCAWRPTGGNNEKLFFGSGTQLSVL.

The V gene is TRBV30, the J gene TRBJ1-2, with 7 bases that match TRBD1. This CDR3 region has 14 residues. V was pared by 1 base and J by 3 bases, with 5 bases of the junction left unmatched. Germline CDR1 GTSNPN, CDR2 SVGIG (reference sequence). This CDR3 reads CAWSGQGQYYGYTF. DNA of the CDR3: TGTGCCTGGAGTGGGCAGGGACAGTACTATGGCTACACCTTC. Full variable domain (rest looked up from reference TRBV30 and TRBJ1-2): SQTIHQWPATLVQPVGSPLSLECTVEGTSNPNLYWYRQAAGRGLQLLFYSVGIGQISSEVPQNLSASRPQDRQFILSSKKLLLSDSGFYLCAWSGQGQYYGYTFGSGTRLTVV.

V is TRBV5-4 and J is TRBJ2-5; D is undetermined. V was trimmed by 7 bases and J by 0 bases, leaving 13 bases between them. The CDR3 has 14 residues. Germline-derived CDR1 and CDR2 are SGHNT and YYREEE (reference sequence). CDR3 sequence reads: CASSRRGYQETQYF. The DNA of the CDR3 is TGTGCCAGCTCCAGAAGAGGATACCAAGAGACCCAGTACTTC.

The rearrangement links TRBV6-6 to TRBJ1-1, with D maybe TRBD1 (5 bases). With 5 bases removed from V and 3 bases from J, the gap between germline ends came to 13 bases. Germline V gene data show CDR1 as MNHNY and CDR2 as SVGAGI (reference sequence). The CDR3 is 14 residues long. The CDR3 nucleotides are TGTGCCAGCAGTCCCCAGGGAAGTGACACTGAAGCTTTCTTT. This translates into CASSPQGSDTEAFF.

This rearrangement joins TRBV9 to TRBJ2-5, with 7 nucleotides matching TRBD2. Germline trimming cut 2 bases from V and 9 bases from J; bases unmatched to any gene: 10. The CDR3 contains 14 residues. The germline CDR1 and CDR2 sequences are SGDLS and YYNGEE. This chain's CDR3 is CASSVGTNGRAQYF. CDR3 coding DNA: TGTGCCAGCAGCGTCGGGACTAACGGTAGGGCCCAGTACTTC. Supplemented by reference TRBV9 and TRBJ2-5, the full variable domain reads DSGVTQTPKHLITATGQRVTLRCSPRSGDLSVYWYQQSLDQGLQFLIQYYNGEERAKGNILERFSAQQFPDLHSELNLSSLELGDSALYFCASSVGTNGRAQYFGPGTRLLVL.

The J gene is TRBJ1-2, the V gene TRBV11-3, with 8 nucleotides matching TRBD1. CDR1 is SGHNT and CDR2 is YENEEA in the germline V gene. Germline trimming cut 0 bases from V and 3 bases from J; bases unmatched to any gene: 6. This CDR3 region has 16 residues. The CDR3 DNA reads as TGTGCCAGCAGCTTAGAGGGGAGACAGGGGCACTATGGCTACACCTTC. Translated, it gives CASSLEGRQGHYGYTF.

The CDR3 protein is CASSEDRRLSNQPQHF. The CDR3 nucleotides are TGTGCCAGCAGTGAAGACCGAAGACTTAGCAATCAGCCCCAGCATTTT. V usage is TRBV2 and J usage is TRBJ1-5; D call uncertain. Trimming took off 1 base at V and 0 bases at J, with 10 bases between the two ends. The germline V gene has CDR1 SNHLY and CDR2 FYNNEI. CDR3 length: 16 amino acids.

The sample holds a few counts of this clone. The rearrangement uses TRBV13 and TRBJ2-3; a possible D gene is TRBD1 (6 bases). The V gene's germline CDR1 is PRHDT and CDR2 FYEKMQ (reference sequence). V lost 3 bases, J lost 0 bases, and 13 bases lay in between. This CDR3 is built from 16 residues. As DNA, the CDR3 is TGTGCCAGCAGCTTGGGGGCCGTCTATAGCACAGATACGCAGTATTTT. Translated, it gives CASSLGAVYSTDTQYF.

This clone was counted a few times. The gene calls are TRBV7-9 and TRBJ2-3; the match to TRBD2 covers 9 bases. The CDR3 consists of 16 residues. V shed 5 bases and J 0 bases; nucleotides not matched to a gene: 6. Germline V lookup: CDR1 SEHNR, CDR2 FQNEAQ (reference sequence). The CDR3 region has the DNA TGTGCCAGCAGCCAACTTAGCGGGGGAAGCACAGATACGCAGTATTTT. This gives the protein CASSQLSGGSTDTQYF.

This clone was observed a few times. The genes are TRBV25-1 and TRBJ1-1; 8 bases are shared with TRBD1. The CDR3 runs 15 residues. In germline, CDR1 is MGHDK, CDR2 SYGVNS. Losses at the gene ends were 8 bases for V and 8 bases for J; bases not matched to a gene: 16. For the CDR3, the DNA is TGTGCCAGCTTCCCGGATCTGGCACAGGGGGGAGAAGCTTTCTTT. Residues: CASFPDLAQGGEAFF.

The rearrangement uses TRBV7-2 and TRBJ2-3; D call uncertain. V lost 5 bases and J 0 bases, leaving 12 bases between the germline ends. The CDR3 has 15 amino acids. Germline V CDR1 and CDR2: SGHTA, FQGNSA. CDR3 nucleotides: TGTGCCAGCAGCGGCCGAGCGACTAGCACAGATACGCAGTATTTT. Amino acids: CASSGRATSTDTQYF.

This clone was seen only a few times. The CDR3 here is CASSLRDRVYEQYF. In nucleotides, the CDR3 is TGTGCCAGCAGCCTTCGGGACAGGGTATACGAGCAGTACTTC. This chain connects TRBV9 to TRBJ2-7; 9 bases match TRBD1. Trimming at V came to 4 bases and at J to 4 bases, leaving 6 bases not matched to a gene. This CDR3 spans 14 amino acids. CDR1 is SGDLS and CDR2 is YYNGEE in the germline V gene.

The V call is TRBV29-1, the J call TRBJ2-1, with 10 bases matching TRBD2. Germline CDR1 and CDR2: SQVTM and ANQGSEA. This CDR3 is built from 17 residues. Trimming cost V 1 base and J 1 base; bases outside gene matches: 7. The CDR3 reads CSVEGFPAGGSYNEQFF. Written as DNA, the CDR3 is TGCAGCGTTGAAGGGTTCCCAGCGGGAGGGTCCTACAATGAGCAGTTCTTC.

V gene TRBV18 combines with J gene TRBJ2-2; a weak D match, TRBD1 (5 bases). Germline CDR1 KGHSH, CDR2 LQKENI. This CDR3 region has 15 residues. Trimming pared 2 bases from V and 7 bases from J, leaving 14 bases between. The CDR3 DNA is TGTGCCAGCTCACCAGACAGCTACAATAACGGGGAGCTGTTTTTT. This encodes CASSPDSYNNGELFF. Variable domain in full (rest from reference TRBV18 and TRBJ2-2): NAGVMQNPRHLVRRRGQEARLRCSPMKGHSHVYWYRQLPEEGLKFMVYLQKENIIDESGMPKERFSAEFPKEGPSILRIQQVVRGDSAAYFCASSPDSYNNGELFFGEGSRLTVL.

The chain has TRBV11-2 and TRBJ2-7; 8 bases are a match to TRBD1. This CDR3 has 14 amino acids. V lost 5 bases to trimming and J lost 5 bases; unmatched junction nucleotides: 8. Germline-derived CDR1 and CDR2 are SGHAT and FQNNGV. CDR3 DNA: TGTGCCAGCAGCCGCCTGACAGGGGCCCACGAGCAGTACTTC. It encodes CASSRLTGAHEQYF.

This clone was found a few times. The V gene is TRBV7-2, the J gene TRBJ1-4; no clear D. The CDR3 extends over 13 amino acids. Trimming pared 5 bases from V and 5 bases from J, leaving 9 bases between. Per germline, CDR1 SGHTA and CDR2 FQGNSA. The CDR3 loop reads CASSGGINEKLFF. DNA for the CDR3: TGTGCCAGCAGCGGCGGGATCAATGAAAAACTGTTTTTT.